The T cell receptor (beta chain) under discussion was sequenced for a study of T cell repertoires in cytomegalovirus infection. Trimming took 4 bases from V and 2 from J, leaving 9 bases between them. The CDR3 extends over 13 amino acids. The germline V gene has CDR1 DFQATT and CDR2 SNEGSKA (reference sequence). This clonotype was seen more than once but under ten times. A single record per CDR3 protein comes from TCRdb applying MiXCR to the reads. The table lists around 210,000 distinct CDR3 sequences, about 5.9% of them singletons, with about 6% in the top ten. The J gene is TRBJ1-3, the V gene TRBV20-1; a possible D gene is TRBD1 (6 bases). This clonotype was sampled from a human donor in good health (CMV status not recorded). Some clones in this sample may be carry-over from other donors' samples. The sequencing input was PBMCs. Here the CDR3 reads CSAIWGPGNTIYF. The DNA for the CDR3 is TGCAGTGCTATTTGGGGGCCTGGAAACACCATATATTTT.